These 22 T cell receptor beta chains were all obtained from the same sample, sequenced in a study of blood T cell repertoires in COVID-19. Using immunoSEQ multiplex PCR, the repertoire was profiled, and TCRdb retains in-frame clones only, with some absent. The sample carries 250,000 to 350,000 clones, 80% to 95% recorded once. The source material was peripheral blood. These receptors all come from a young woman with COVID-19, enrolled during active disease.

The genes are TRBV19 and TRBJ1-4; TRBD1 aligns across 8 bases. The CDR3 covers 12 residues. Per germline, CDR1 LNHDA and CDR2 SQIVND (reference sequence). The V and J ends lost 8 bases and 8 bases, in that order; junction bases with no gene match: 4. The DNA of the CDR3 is TGTGCCAGTCGACAGGGGAGAGAAAAACTGTTTTTT. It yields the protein CASRQGREKLFF. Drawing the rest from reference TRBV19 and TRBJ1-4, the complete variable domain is DGGITQSPKYLFRKEGQNVTLSCEQNLNHDAMYWYRQDPGQGLRLIYYSQIVNDFQKGDIAEGYSVSREKKESFPLTVTSAQKNPTAFYLCASRQGREKLFFGSGTQLSVL.

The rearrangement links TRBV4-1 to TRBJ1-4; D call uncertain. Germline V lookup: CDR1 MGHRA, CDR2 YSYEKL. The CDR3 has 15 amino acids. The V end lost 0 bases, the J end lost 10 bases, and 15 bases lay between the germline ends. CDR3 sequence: CASSQDRTEAGKLFF. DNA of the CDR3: TGCGCCAGCAGCCAAGATCGAACGGAGGCCGGAAAACTGTTTTTT.

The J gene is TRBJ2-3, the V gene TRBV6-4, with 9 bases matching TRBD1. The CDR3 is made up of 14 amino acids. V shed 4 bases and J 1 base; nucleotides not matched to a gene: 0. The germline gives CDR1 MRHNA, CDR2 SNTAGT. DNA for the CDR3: TGTGCCAGCAGTGGGACAGGGGGCACAGATACGCAGTATTTT. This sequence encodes CASSGTGGTDTQYF.

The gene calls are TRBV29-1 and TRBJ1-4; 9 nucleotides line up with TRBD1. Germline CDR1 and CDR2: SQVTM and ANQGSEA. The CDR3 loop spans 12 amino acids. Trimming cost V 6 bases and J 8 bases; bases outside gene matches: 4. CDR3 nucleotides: TGCAGCGTCGGGACAGGGAGAGAAAAACTGTTTTTT. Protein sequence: CSVGTGREKLFF.

CDR3 residues: CASSLRTSGSKTQYF. As DNA, the CDR3 is TGTGCCAGCAGCTTGAGGACTAGCGGGTCTAAGACCCAGTACTTC. The chain employs TRBV7-6 and TRBJ2-5; 11 bases fit TRBD2. The V gene end was trimmed by 3 bases and the J gene end by 6 bases; junction bases not matched to a gene: 6. The germline V gene has CDR1 SGHVS and CDR2 FNYEAQ. This CDR3 is built from 15 residues.

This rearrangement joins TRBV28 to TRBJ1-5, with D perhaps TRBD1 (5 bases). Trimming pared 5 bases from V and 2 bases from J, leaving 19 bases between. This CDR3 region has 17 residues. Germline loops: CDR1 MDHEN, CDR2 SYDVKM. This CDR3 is CASSPWRGGGGNQPQHF. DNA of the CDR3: TGTGCCAGCAGTCCCTGGCGGGGGGGTGGTGGCAATCAGCCCCAGCATTTT.

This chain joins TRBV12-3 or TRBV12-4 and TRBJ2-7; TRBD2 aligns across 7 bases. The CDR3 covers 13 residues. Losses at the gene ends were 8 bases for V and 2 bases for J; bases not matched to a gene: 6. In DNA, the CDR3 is TGTGCCAGCGGACTAGGAGGGACCTACGAGCAGTACTTC. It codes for CASGLGGTYEQYF.

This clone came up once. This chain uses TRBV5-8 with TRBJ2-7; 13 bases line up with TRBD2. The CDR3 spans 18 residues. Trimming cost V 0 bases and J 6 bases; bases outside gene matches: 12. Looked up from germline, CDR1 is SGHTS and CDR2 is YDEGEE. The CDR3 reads CASSLVTSGRYPRTEQYF. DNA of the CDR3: TGTGCCAGCAGCTTGGTGACTAGCGGGAGGTATCCTCGAACCGAGCAGTACTTC. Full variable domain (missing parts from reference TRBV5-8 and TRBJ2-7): EAGVTQSPTHLIKTRGQQATLRCSPISGHTSVYWYQQALGLGLQFLLWYDEGEERNRGNFPPRFSGRQFPNYSSELNVNALELEDSALYLCASSLVTSGRYPRTEQYFGPGTRLTVT.

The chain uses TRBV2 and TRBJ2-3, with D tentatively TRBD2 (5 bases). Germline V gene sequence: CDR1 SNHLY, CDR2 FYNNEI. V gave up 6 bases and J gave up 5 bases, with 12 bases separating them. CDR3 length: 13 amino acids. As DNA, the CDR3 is TGTGCCAGCAGCCTGGAGGAGTTAGATACGCAGTATTTT. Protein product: CASSLEELDTQYF.

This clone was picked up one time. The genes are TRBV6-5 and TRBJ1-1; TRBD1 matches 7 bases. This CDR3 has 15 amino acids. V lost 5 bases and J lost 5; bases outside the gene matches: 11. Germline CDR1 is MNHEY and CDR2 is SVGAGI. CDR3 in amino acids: CASSTPTGRGTEAFF. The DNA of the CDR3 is TGTGCCAGCAGTACCCCGACAGGGAGAGGAACTGAAGCTTTCTTT.

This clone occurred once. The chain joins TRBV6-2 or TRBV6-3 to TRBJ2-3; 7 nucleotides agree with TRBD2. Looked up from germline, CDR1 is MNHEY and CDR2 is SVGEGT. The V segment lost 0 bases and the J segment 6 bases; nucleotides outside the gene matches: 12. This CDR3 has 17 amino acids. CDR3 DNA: TGTGCCAGCAGTTACTCGATTCTGGGAGGGCCAGGGGATACGCAGTATTTT. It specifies CASSYSILGGPGDTQYF.

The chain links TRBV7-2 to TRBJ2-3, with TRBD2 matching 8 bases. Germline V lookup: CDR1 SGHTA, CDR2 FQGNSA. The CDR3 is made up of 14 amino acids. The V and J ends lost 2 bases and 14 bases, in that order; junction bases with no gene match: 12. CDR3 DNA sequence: TGTGCCAGCAGCTTATCGGTGGGGGGACTAGTGTCGTATTTT. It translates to CASSLSVGGLVSYF.

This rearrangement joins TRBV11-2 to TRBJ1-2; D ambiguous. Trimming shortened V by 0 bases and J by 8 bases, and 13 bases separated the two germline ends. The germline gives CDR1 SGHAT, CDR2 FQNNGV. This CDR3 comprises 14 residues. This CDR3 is CASSLDMGVGGYTF. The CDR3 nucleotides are TGTGCCAGCAGCTTAGATATGGGCGTTGGGGGCTACACCTTC.

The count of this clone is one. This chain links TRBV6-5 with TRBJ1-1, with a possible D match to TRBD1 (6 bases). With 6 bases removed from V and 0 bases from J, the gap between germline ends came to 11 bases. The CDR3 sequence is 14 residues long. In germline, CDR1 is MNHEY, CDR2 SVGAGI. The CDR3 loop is CASSPGQMNTEAFF. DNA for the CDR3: TGTGCCAGCAGCCCCGGACAGATGAACACTGAAGCTTTCTTT.

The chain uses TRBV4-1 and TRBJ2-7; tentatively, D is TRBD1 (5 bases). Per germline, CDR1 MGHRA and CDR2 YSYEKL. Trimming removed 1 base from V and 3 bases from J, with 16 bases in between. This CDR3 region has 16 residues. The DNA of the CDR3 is TGCGCCAGCAGCCAAGTGGCGCTATCGGACAACTACGAGCAGTACTTC. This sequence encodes CASSQVALSDNYEQYF.

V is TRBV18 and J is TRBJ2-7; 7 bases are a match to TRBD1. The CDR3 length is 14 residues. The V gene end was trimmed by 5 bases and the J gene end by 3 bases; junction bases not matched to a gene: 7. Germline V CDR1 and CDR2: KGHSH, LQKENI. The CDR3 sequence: CASSSGQGDYEQYF. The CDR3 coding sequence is TGTGCCAGCTCAAGTGGGCAGGGGGACTACGAGCAGTACTTC.

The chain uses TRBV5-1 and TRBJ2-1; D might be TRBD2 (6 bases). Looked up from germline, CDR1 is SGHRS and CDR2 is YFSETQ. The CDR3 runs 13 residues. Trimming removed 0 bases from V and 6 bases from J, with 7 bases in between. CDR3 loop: CASSLDGGNEQFF. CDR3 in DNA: TGCGCCAGCAGCTTGGACGGGGGCAATGAGCAGTTCTTC.

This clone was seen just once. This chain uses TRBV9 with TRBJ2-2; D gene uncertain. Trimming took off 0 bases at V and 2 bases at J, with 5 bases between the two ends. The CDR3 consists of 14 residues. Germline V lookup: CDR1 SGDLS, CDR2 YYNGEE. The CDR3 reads CASSVDRNTGELFF. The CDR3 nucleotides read TGTGCCAGCAGCGTAGACAGAAACACCGGGGAGCTGTTTTTT.

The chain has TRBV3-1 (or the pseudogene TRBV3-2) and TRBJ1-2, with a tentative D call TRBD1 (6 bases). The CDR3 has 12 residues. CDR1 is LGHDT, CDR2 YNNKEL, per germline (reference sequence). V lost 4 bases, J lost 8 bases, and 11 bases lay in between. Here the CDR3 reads CASSLTGRGYTF. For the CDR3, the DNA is TGTGCCAGCAGCCTCACAGGGAGAGGCTACACCTTC.

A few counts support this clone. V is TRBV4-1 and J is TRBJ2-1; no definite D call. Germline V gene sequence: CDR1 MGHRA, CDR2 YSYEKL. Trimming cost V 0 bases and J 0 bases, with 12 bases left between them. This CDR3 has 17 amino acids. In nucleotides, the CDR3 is TGCGCCAGCAGCCAAGATCGTTTCGCGGACTCCTACAATGAGCAGTTCTTC. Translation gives CASSQDRFADSYNEQFF.

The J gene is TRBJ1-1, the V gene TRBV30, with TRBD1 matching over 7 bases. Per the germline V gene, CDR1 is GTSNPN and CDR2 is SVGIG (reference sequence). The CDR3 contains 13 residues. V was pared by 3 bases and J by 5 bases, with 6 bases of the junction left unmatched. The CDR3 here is CAWSGTARTEAFF. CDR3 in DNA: TGTGCCTGGAGCGGGACAGCAAGAACTGAAGCTTTCTTT.

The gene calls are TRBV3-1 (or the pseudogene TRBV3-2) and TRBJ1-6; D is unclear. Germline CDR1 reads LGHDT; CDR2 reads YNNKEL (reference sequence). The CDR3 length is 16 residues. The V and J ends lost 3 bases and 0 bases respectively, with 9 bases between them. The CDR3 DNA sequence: TGTGCCAGCAGCCAGCTCTGGAGCTCCTATAATTCACCCCTCCACTTT. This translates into CASSQLWSSYNSPLHF.